The text below deals with one T cell receptor beta chain. The antigen remains undetermined. CDR1 and CDR2 (germline): LNHDA, SQIVND (reference sequence). This CDR3 spans 17 amino acids. Trimming left V 5 bases short and J 2 bases short, with 19 bases between. The data derive from a study of CD8 T cell repertoires and HIV-1 epitope variants. Study at large: Each of Twenty-five Gag and Nef epitope peptides stimulated a separate culture. General study points: Eight or nine TCR beta clonotypes were antigen-specific, more than five apparently recognizing autologous or escape variants.

Profiled with immunoSEQ multiplex PCR; TCRdb holds only in-frame clones, not every one. The sample lists about 5,600 clones, just over 65% occurring once. This chain joins TRBV19 and TRBJ1-5; D is unclear. The sequenced sample consisted of cultured CD8+ T cells derived from PBMCs. This receptor was taken from a male donor with HIV. CDR3 nucleotide sequence: TGTGCCAGTAGTCCTCCCGGCCGGGGTGATGGCAATCAGCCCCAGCATTTT. This encodes CASSPPGRGDGNQPQHF.